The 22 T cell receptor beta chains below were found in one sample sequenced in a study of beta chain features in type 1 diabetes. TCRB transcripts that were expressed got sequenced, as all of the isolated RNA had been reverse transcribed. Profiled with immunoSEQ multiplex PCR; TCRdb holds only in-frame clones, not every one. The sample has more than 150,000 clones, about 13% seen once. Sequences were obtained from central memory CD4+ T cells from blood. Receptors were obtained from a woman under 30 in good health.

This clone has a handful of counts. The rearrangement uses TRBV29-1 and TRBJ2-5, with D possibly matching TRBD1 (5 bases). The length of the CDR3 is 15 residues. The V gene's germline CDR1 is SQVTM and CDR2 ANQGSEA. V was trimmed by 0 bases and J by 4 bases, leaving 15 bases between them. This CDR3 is CSVEDSAGWGETQYF. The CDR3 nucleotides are TGCAGCGTTGAAGATTCGGCAGGGTGGGGAGAGACCCAGTACTTC. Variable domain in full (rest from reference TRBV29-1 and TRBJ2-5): SAVISQKPSRDICQRGTSLTIQCQVDSQVTMMFWYRQQPGQSLTLIATANQGSEATYESGFVIDKFPISRPNLTFSTLTVSNMSPEDSSIYLCSVEDSAGWGETQYFGPGTRLLVL.

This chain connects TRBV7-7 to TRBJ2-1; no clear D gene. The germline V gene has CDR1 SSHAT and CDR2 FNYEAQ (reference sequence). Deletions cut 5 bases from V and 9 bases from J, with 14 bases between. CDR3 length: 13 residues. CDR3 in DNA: TGTGCCAGCAGCACTAAAGAGTACGGTGAGCAGTTCTTC. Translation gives CASSTKEYGEQFF.

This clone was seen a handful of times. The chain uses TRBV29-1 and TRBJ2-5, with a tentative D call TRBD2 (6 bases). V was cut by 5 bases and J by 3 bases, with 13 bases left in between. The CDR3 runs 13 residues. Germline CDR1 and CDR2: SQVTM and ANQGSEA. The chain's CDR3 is CSVRGGGEETQYF. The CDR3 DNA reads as TGCAGCGTTAGAGGCGGAGGGGAAGAGACCCAGTACTTC.

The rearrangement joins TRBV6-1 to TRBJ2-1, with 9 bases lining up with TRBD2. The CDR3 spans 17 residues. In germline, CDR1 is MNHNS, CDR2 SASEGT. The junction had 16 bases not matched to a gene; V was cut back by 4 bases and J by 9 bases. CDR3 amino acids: CASSAPGREGWSGEQFF. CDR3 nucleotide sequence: TGTGCCAGCAGTGCCCCAGGGCGGGAGGGCTGGAGCGGTGAGCAGTTCTTC.

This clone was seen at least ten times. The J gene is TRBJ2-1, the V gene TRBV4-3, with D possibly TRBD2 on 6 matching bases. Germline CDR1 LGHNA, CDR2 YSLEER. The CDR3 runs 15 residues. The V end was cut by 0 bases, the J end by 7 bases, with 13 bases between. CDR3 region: CASSQDTGARNEQFF. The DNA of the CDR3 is TGCGCCAGCAGCCAAGATACGGGAGCCAGGAATGAGCAGTTCTTC.

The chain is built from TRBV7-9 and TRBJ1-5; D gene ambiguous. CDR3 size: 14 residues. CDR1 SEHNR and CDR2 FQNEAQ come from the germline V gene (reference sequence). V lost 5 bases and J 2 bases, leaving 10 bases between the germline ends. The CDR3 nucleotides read TGTGCCAGCAGCGAGGACGGGGGCAATCAGCCCCAGCATTTT. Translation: CASSEDGGNQPQHF.

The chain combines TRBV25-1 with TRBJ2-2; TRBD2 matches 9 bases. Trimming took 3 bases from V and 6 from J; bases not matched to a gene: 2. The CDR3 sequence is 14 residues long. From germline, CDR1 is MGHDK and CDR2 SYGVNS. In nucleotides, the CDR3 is TGTGCCAGCAGTGAGGGACTAGCTGCCGGGGAGCTGTTTTTT. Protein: CASSEGLAAGELFF.

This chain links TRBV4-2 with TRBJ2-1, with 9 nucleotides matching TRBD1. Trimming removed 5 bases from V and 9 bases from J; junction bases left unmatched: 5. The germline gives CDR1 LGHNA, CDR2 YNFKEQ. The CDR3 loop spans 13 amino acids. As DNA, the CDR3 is TGTGCCAGCAGCAGACAGGGGGAGGGTGAGCAGTTCTTC. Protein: CASSRQGEGEQFF.

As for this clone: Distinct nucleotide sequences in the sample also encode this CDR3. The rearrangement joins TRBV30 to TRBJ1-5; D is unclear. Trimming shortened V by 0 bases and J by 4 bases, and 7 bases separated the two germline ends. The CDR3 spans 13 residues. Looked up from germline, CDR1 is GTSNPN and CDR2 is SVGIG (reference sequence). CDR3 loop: CAWSVGGNQPQHF. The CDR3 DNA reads TGTGCCTGGAGTGTGGGAGGGAATCAGCCCCAGCATTTT. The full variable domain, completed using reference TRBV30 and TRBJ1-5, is SQTIHQWPATLVQPVGSPLSLECTVEGTSNPNLYWYRQAAGRGLQLLFYSVGIGQISSEVPQNLSASRPQDRQFILSSKKLLLSDSGFYLCAWSVGGNQPQHFGDGTRLSIL.

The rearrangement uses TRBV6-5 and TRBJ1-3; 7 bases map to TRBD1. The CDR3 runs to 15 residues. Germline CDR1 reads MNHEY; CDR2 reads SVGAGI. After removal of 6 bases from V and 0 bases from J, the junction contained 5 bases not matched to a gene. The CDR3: CASRRQGSSGNTIYF. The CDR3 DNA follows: TGTGCCAGCAGAAGACAGGGTAGCTCTGGAAACACCATATATTTT.

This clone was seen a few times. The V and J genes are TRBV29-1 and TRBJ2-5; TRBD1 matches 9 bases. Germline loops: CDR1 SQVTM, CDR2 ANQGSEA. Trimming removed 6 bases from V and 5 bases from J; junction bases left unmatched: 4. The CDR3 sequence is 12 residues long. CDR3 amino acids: CSVGQGGETQYF. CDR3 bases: TGCAGCGTGGGACAGGGAGGGGAGACCCAGTACTTC.

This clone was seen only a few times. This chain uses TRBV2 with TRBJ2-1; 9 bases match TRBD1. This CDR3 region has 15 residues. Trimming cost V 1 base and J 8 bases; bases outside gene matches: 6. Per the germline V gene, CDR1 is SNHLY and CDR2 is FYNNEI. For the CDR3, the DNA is TGTGCCAGCAGTGAAGGAGGACAGGGGTCCCATGAGCAGTTCTTC. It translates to CASSEGGQGSHEQFF.

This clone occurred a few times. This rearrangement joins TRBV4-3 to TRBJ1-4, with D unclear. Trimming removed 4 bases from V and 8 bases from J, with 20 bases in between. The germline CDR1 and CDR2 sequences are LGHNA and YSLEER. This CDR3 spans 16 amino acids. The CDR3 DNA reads TGCGCCAGCAGCCCGTGGTCGGGAAGCTTCGGGGAAAAACTGTTTTTT. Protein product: CASSPWSGSFGEKLFF.

For the CDR3, the DNA is TGTGCCAGCTGGCCGGGACATGGGGCCCATCAGCCCCAGCATTTT. It yields the protein CASWPGHGAHQPQHF. The chain links TRBV2 to TRBJ1-5; TRBD1 is a possible D gene (6 bases). V was clipped by 8 bases and J by 5 bases, with 19 bases between them. CDR3 length equals 15 residues. Germline V gene data show CDR1 as SNHLY and CDR2 as FYNNEI.

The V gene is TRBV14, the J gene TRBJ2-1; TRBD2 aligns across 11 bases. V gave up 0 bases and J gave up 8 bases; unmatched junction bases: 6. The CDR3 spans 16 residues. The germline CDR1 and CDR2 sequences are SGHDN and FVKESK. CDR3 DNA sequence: TGTGCCAGCAGCCAAGACGCACTAGCGGGAGCACATGAGCAGTTCTTC. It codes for CASSQDALAGAHEQFF. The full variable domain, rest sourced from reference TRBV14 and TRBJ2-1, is EAGVTQFPSHSVIEKGQTVTLRCDPISGHDNLYWYRRVMGKEIKFLLHFVKESKQDESGMPNNRFLAERTGGTYSTLKVQPAELEDSGVYFCASSQDALAGAHEQFFGPGTRLTVL.

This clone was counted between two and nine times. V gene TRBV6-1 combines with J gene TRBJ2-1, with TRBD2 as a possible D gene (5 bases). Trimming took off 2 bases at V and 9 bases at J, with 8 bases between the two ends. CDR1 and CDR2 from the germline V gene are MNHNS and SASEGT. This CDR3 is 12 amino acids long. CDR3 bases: TGTGCCAGCAGTGAACAGCTAGCTGAGCAGTTCTTC. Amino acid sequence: CASSEQLAEQFF.

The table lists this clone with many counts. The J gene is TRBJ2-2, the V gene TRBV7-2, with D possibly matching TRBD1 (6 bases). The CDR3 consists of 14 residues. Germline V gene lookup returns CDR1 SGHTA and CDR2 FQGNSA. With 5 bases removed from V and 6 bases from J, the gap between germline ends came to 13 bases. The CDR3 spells CASSKQGRAGELFF. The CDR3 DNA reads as TGTGCCAGCAGCAAACAGGGAAGGGCCGGGGAGCTGTTTTTT.

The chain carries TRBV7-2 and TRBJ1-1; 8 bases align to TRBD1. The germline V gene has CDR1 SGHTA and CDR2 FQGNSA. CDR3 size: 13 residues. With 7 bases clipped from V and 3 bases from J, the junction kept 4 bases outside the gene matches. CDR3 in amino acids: CASKQGQDTEAFF. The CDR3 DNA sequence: TGTGCCAGCAAACAGGGACAGGACACTGAAGCTTTCTTT.

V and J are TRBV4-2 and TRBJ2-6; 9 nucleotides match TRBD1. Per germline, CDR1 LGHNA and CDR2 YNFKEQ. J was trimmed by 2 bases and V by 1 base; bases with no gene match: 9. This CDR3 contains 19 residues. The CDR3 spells CASSQATGQGGTGANVLTF. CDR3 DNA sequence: TGTGCCAGCAGCCAAGCAACGGGACAGGGAGGTACTGGGGCCAACGTCCTGACTTTC.

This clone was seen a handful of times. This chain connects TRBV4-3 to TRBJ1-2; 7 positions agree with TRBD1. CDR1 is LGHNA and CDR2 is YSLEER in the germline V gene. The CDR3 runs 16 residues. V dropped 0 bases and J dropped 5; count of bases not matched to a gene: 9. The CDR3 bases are TGCGCCAGCAGCCAAGAGTTGTTGGGACAGCAATATGGCTACACCTTC. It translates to CASSQELLGQQYGYTF.

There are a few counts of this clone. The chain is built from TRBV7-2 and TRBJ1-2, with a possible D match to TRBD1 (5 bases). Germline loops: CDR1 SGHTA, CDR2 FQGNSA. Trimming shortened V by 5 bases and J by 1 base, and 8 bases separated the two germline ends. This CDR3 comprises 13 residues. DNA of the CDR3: TGTGCCAGCAGCAGACAGAGTAACTATGGCTACACCTTC. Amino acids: CASSRQSNYGYTF.

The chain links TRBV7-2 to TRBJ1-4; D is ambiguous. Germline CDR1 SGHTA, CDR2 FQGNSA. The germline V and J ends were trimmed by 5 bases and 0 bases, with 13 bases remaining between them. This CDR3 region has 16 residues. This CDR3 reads CASSRSIGATNEKLFF. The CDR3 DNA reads TGTGCCAGCAGCCGTAGTATTGGTGCAACTAATGAAAAACTGTTTTTT.